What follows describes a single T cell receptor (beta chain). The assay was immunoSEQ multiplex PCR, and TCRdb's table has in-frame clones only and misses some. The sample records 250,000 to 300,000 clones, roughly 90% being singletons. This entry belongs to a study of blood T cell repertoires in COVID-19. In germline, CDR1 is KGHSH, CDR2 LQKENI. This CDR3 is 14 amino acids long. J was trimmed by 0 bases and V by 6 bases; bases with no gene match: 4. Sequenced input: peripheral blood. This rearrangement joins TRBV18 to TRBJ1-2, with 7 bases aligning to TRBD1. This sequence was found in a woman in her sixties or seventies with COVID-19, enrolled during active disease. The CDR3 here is CASSPRGSNYGYTF. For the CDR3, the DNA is TGTGCCAGCTCCCCCAGGGGGTCTAACTATGGCTACACCTTC.